This T cell receptor (beta chain) was captured by sequencing in a study of T cell responses to AZD1222 COVID-19 vaccine. This clone appeared a few times. J was trimmed by 5 bases and V by 2 bases; bases with no gene match: 9. Germline-derived CDR1 and CDR2 are LGHDT and YNNKEL (reference sequence). This CDR3 comprises 16 residues. Only in-frame clones appear in the TCRdb table, and some are missing; sequencing was by immunoSEQ multiplex PCR. Seen here are about 82,000 clones, approximately 83% observed once, and the top ten hold 9.5% to 13%. Sequenced here: peripheral blood, sampled 28 days after the second AZD1222 dose. The TCR sequence derives from an adult who received the AZD1222 COVID-19 vaccine. The genes are TRBV3-1 (or the pseudogene TRBV3-2) and TRBJ2-5; 9 bases fit TRBD1. CDR3 in amino acids: CASSQLRQGVEETQYF. The CDR3, as DNA: TGTGCCAGCAGCCAACTAAGACAGGGGGTCGAGGAGACCCAGTACTTC.